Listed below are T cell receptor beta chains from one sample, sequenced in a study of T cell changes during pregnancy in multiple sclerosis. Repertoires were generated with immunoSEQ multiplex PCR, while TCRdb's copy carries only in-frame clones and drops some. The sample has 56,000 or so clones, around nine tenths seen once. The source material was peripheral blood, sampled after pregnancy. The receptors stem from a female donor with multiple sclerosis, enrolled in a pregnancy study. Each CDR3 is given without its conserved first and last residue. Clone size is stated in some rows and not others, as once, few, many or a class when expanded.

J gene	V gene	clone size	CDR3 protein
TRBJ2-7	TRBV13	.	ASSGPERGGYEQY
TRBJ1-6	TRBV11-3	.	ASSLPGGLLH
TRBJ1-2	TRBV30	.	ASAGVGYGYT
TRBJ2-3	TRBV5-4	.	ASSLRSGVGDTQY
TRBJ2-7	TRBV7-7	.	ASSLSPAIPYEQY
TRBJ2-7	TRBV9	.	ASSENPDRFSYEQY
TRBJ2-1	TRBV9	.	ASSVEGLDPNEQF
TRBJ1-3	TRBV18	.	ASSPFGTGIPYSGNTIY
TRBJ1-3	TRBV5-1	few	ASSSNRDGNTIY
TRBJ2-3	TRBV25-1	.	ASSGTLEVDTQY
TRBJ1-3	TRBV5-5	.	ASTPRGGSGNTIY
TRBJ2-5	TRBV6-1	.	ASLYRGYQETQY
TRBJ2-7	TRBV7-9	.	ASSWGGGRANYEQY
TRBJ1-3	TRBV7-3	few	ASSLIAGNTIY
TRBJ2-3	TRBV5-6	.	ASSLGRADTQY
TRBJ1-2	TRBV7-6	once	ASSLGAGVLDYGYT
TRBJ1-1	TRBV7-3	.	ASSLQSGGETEAF
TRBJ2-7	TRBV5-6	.	ASSWGREQY
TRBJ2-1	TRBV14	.	ASSTNRGNEQF
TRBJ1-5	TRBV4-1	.	ASSFGTTENQPQH
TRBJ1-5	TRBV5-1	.	ASSETGNNQPQH
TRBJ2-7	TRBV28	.	ASSLYNPRSEQY
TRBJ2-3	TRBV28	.	ASSPADTGGADTQY
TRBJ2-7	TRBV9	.	ASSGRDGYEQY
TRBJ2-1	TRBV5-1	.	ASSVGTGAGNEQF
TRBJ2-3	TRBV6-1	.	ASSELAVGDTQY
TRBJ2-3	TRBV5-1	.	ASSSLLTPGDTQY
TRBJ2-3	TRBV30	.	AWTRGVAGTSTDTQY
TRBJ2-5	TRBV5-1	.	ASTAGGKEETQY
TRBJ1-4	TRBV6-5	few	ASSGGTNEKLF
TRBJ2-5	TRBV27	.	ASSFRETQY
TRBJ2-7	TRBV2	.	ASSEQGIAYEQY
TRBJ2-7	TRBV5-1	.	ASSSGQSSYEQY
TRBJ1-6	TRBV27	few	ASSYGTWSPLH
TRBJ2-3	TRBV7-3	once	ASSFLGGGVMTDTQY
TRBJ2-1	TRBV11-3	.	ASSFRDSQNNEQF
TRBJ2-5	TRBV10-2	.	ASRSGQEETQY
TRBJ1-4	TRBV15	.	ATSRAAGSTNEKLF
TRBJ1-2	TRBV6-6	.	ASNEPGQGGISGYT
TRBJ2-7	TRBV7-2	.	ASSRGQGYEQY
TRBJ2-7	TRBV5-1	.	ASSPTGTGLGAWY
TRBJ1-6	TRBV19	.	ASSSYPQDRGRDNSPLH
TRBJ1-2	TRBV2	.	ASSDPGQAKGYT
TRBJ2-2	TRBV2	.	ASTREWGGVVGELF
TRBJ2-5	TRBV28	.	ASSTSGGAGTQY
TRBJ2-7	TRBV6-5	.	ASSYQSSDDEQY
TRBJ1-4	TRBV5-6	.	ASTQGLGEKLF
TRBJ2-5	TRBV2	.	ASNPGLATTQY
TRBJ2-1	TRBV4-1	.	ASSRAGTRRGNEQF
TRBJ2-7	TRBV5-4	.	ASSSATKRTADEQY
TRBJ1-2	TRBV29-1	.	SVVLTDKTSYGYT
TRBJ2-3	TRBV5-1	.	ASKRTGGVDTQY
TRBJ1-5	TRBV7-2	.	ASSLVGGNQPQH
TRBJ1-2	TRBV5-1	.	ASSSRDRIYGYT
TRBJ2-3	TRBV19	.	ASSPFSGADTQY